This T cell receptor beta chain was sequenced in a study of blood T cell repertoires in COVID-19. This clone was seen only a few times. Sequenced by immunoSEQ multiplex PCR; TCRdb stores in-frame clones only, minus some. The sample carries about 170,000 clones, approximately 85% recorded once. Per germline, CDR1 GTSNPN and CDR2 SVGIG (reference sequence). V lost 1 base to trimming and J lost 9 bases; unmatched junction nucleotides: 5. This CDR3 is built from 13 residues. Material for sequencing was peripheral blood. The chain is built from TRBV30 and TRBJ2-1, with 8 bases that match TRBD1. The sequence came from a man aged 35 to 55 who had recovered from COVID-19. CDR3 residues: CAWSGGQGSEQFF. The DNA of the CDR3 is TGTGCCTGGAGTGGAGGACAGGGAAGTGAGCAGTTCTTC.